Shown below are 14 T cell receptor beta chains from a single sample sequenced in a study of blood T cell repertoires in COVID-19. This table comes from immunoSEQ multiplex PCR, and its TCRdb copy is limited to in-frame clones, with some not included. This repertoire shows about 150,000 clones, about four fifths found once; its top ten account for roughly 8%. The sample was peripheral blood. These receptors were taken from a human donor with acute or convalescent COVID-19. The donor label of this sample is uncertain.

DNA of the CDR3: TGTGCCAGCAGCTTGGGAGACAGAGAAAGCTATGGCTACACCTTC. Translated, it gives CASSLGDRESYGYTF. The rearrangement uses TRBV5-4 and TRBJ1-2; D perhaps matches TRBD1 (5 bases). V lost 0 bases to trimming and J lost 4 bases, with 13 bases between them. This CDR3 region has 15 residues. Germline CDR1 SGHNT, CDR2 YYREEE (reference sequence).

The gene calls are TRBV4-2 and TRBJ2-1, with 12 bases that match TRBD2. V lost 0 bases, J lost 4 bases, and 4 bases stayed unmatched. The germline V gene has CDR1 LGHNA and CDR2 YNFKEQ. The CDR3 runs to 17 residues. CDR3 coding DNA: TGTGCCAGCAGCCAAGAACCCCTAGCGGGGGGGTACAATGAGCAGTTCTTC. This encodes CASSQEPLAGGYNEQFF.

The chain carries TRBV11-3 and TRBJ2-5; 8 nucleotides align to TRBD1. The CDR3 is 14 amino acids. Germline CDR1 is SGHNT and CDR2 is YENEEA. Germline trimming cut 5 bases from V and 4 bases from J; bases unmatched to any gene: 6. The CDR3 DNA follows: TGTGCCAGCAGCCACAGGGGGAGCCCAGAGACCCAGTACTTC. It translates to CASSHRGSPETQYF.

V and J are TRBV27 and TRBJ2-7, with 9 bases identical to TRBD1. Germline V gene data show CDR1 as MNHEY and CDR2 as SMNVEV (reference sequence). Losses at the gene ends were 8 bases for V and 2 bases for J; bases not matched to a gene: 4. The CDR3 consists of 13 residues. The CDR3 reads CASSTGGTYEQYF. CDR3 nucleotide sequence: TGTGCCAGCTCGACAGGGGGAACCTACGAGCAGTACTTC.

CDR3 in DNA: TGTGCCATAATGGGCGCAGGCACTGAAGCTTTCTTT. Translating gives CAIMGAGTEAFF. The rearrangement links TRBV27 to TRBJ1-1; D uncertain. This CDR3 contains 12 residues. Trimming left V 10 bases short and J 4 bases short, with 13 bases between. The germline gives CDR1 MNHEY, CDR2 SMNVEV (reference sequence).

V is TRBV7-3 and J is TRBJ2-1; 7 nucleotides match TRBD2. This CDR3 spans 17 amino acids. Germline-derived CDR1 and CDR2 are SGHTA and FQGTGA. After removal of 4 bases from V and 13 bases from J, the junction contained 22 bases not matched to a gene. CDR3 bases: TGTGCCAGCAGCTCCAATCCCAGTGCTAGCGGACTCGGGGTTCAGTTCTTC. This encodes CASSSNPSASGLGVQFF.

This sequence joins TRBV11-3 and TRBJ2-1, with a weak D call TRBD2 (6 bases). The germline V gene encodes CDR1 SGHNT and CDR2 YENEEA. The CDR3 contains 14 residues. V dropped 5 bases and J dropped 6 bases, with 14 bases sitting between them. The CDR3: CASSAMGGANEQFF. The CDR3 DNA reads TGTGCCAGCAGCGCCATGGGGGGAGCCAATGAGCAGTTCTTC.

The chain links TRBV20-1 to TRBJ2-7; D is possibly TRBD1 (6 bases). Trimming removed 5 bases at V and 5 bases at J, with 10 bases between. This CDR3 has 11 amino acids. CDR1 is DFQATT, CDR2 SNEGSKA, per germline (reference sequence). This chain's CDR3 is CSAGQGNEQYF. CDR3 bases: TGCAGTGCTGGGCAGGGGAACGAGCAGTACTTC.

The V gene is TRBV5-1, the J gene TRBJ1-1; TRBD1 agrees at 8 bases. CDR1 is SGHRS and CDR2 is YFSETQ in the germline V gene. J lost 1 base, V lost 4 bases, and 3 bases had no gene match. The CDR3 totals 14 residues. The chain's CDR3 is CASSLGQANTEAFF. The CDR3, as DNA: TGCGCCAGCAGCCTGGGACAGGCGAACACTGAAGCTTTCTTT. Using reference TRBV5-1 and TRBJ1-1 for the parts outside the CDR3, the full variable domain is KAGVTQTPRYLIKTRGQQVTLSCSPISGHRSVSWYQQTPGQGLQFLFEYFSETQRNKGNFPGRFSGRQFSNSRSEMNVSTLELGDSALYLCASSLGQANTEAFFGQGTRLTVV.

The chain has TRBV7-6 and TRBJ2-2, with 12 positions matching TRBD2. Germline CDR1 SGHVS, CDR2 FNYEAQ. This CDR3 spans 15 amino acids. V dropped 4 bases and J dropped 6; count of bases not matched to a gene: 3. The CDR3 reads CASSYTSGGSGELFF. The CDR3 DNA is TGTGCCAGCAGCTACACTAGCGGGGGGTCCGGGGAGCTGTTTTTT. The full variable domain, its missing parts supplied by reference TRBV7-6 and TRBJ2-2, is GAGVSQSPRYKVTKRGQDVALRCDPISGHVSLYWYRQALGQGPEFLTYFNYEAQQDKSGLPNDRFSAERPEGSISTLTIQRTEQRDSAMYRCASSYTSGGSGELFFGEGSRLTVL.

The gene calls are TRBV3-1 (or the pseudogene TRBV3-2) and TRBJ1-4; TRBD1 is a possible D gene (6 bases). The V and J ends lost 3 bases and 5 bases respectively, with 16 bases between them. This CDR3 has 16 residues. In germline, CDR1 is LGHDT, CDR2 YNNKEL (reference sequence). DNA for the CDR3: TGTGCCAGCAGCCATGCACACAGGGTCGAGAATGAAAAACTGTTTTTT. Protein product: CASSHAHRVENEKLFF.

The rearrangement uses TRBV19 and TRBJ1-2, with 9 bases that match TRBD1. This CDR3 has 15 amino acids. Unmatched junction bases numbered 8, after V lost 4 bases and J lost 5 bases. Germline CDR1 is LNHDA and CDR2 is SQIVND (reference sequence). DNA for the CDR3: TGTGCCAGTAGTACCACGGTCGGGACAGGGTATGGCTACACCTTC. This gives the protein CASSTTVGTGYGYTF.

This chain joins TRBV3-1 (or the pseudogene TRBV3-2) and TRBJ2-6, with D unclear. CDR1 is LGHDT, CDR2 YNNKEL, per germline (reference sequence). This CDR3 region has 16 residues. Trimming removed 4 bases from V and 0 bases from J, with 10 bases in between. The CDR3 DNA reads TGTGCCAGCAGCCTTAGAGTTCTCTCTGGGGCCAACGTCCTGACTTTC. This codes for CASSLRVLSGANVLTF.

V is TRBV30 and J is TRBJ2-7; 8 bases match TRBD1. Germline CDR1 GTSNPN, CDR2 SVGIG (reference sequence). The CDR3 length is 12 residues. The J segment lost 4 bases and the V segment lost 1 base, leaving 0 bases of the junction unmatched. CDR3 nucleotide sequence: TGTGCCTGGAGTGGACAGGGGTACGAGCAGTACTTC. It encodes CAWSGQGYEQYF.